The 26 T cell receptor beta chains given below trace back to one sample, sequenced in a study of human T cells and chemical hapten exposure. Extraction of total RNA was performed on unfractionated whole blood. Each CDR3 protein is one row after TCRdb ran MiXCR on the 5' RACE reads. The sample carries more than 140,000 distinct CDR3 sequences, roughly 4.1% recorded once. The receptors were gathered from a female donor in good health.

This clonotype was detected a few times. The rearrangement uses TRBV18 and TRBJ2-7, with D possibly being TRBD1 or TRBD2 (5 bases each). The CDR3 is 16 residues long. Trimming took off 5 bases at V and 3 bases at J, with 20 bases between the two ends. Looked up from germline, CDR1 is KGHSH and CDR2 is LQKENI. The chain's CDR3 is CASSAGLRVSYYEQYF. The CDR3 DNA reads TGTGCCAGCTCAGCCGGACTCAGGGTTAGCTACTACGAGCAGTACTTC.

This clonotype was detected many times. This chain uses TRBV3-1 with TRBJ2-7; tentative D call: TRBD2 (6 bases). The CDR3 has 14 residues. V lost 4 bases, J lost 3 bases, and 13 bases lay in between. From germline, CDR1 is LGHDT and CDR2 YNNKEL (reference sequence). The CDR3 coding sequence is TGTGCCAGCAGCCGCGGGGCTACCAACTACGAGCAGTACTTC. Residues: CASSRGATNYEQYF.

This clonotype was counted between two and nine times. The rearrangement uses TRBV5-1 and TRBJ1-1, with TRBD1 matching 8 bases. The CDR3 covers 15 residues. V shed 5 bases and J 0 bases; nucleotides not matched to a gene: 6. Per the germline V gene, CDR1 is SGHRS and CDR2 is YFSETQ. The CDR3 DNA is TGCGCCAGCAGTACTACAGGGGGAGTGAACACTGAAGCTTTCTTT. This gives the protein CASSTTGGVNTEAFF.

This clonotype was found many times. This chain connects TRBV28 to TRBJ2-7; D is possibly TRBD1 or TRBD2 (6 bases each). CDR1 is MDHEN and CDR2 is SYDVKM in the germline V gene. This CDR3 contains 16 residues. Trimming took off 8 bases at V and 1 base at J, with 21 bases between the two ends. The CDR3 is CASQTRGPRRSYEQYF. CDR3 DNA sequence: TGTGCCAGCCAGACTCGGGGGCCACGGAGGTCCTACGAGCAGTACTTC.

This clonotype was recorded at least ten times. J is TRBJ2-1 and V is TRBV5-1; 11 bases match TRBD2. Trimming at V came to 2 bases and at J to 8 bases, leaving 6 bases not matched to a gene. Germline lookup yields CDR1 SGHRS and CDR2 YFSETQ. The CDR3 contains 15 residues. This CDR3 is CASSFRLAGSDEQFF. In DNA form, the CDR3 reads TGCGCCAGCAGCTTCCGACTAGCGGGGTCTGATGAGCAGTTCTTC.

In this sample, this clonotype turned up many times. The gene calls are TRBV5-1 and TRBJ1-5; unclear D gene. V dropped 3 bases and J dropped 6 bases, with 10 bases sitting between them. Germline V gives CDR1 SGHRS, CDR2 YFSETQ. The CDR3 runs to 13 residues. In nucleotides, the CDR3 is TGCGCCAGCAGCTCCTTCTCAGGTCAGCCCCAGCATTTT. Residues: CASSSFSGQPQHF.

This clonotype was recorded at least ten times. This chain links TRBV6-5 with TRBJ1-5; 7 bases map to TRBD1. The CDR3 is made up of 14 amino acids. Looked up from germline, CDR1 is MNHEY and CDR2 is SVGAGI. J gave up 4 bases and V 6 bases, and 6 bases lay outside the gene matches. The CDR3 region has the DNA TGTGCCAGCAGAAAGACAGGGCGTAATCAGCCCCAGCATTTT. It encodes CASRKTGRNQPQHF.

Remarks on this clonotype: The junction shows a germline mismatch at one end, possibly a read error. The CDR3: CASSLVGGSDEQYF. The DNA of the CDR3 is TGCGCCAGCAGCTTGGTTGGCGGCTCCGACGAGCAGTACTTC. The chain is built from TRBV5-1 and TRBJ2-7; no clear D. Germline assignment: CDR1 SGHRS and CDR2 YFSETQ. There are 14 residues in the CDR3.

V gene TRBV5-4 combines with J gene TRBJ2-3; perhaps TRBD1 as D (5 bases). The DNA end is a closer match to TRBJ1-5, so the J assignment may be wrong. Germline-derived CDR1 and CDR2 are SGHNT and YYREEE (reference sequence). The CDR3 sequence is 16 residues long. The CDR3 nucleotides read TGTGCCAGCAGCTTTGGCAGGGTGAGGTCCACAGATACGCAGCATTTT. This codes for CASSFGRVRSTDTQHF.

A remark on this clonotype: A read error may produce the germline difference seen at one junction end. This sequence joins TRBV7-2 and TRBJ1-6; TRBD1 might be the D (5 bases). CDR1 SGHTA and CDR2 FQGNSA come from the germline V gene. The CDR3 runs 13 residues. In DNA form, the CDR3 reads TGTGCCAGCAGACTACCCGGGGGTTCACCACTCCACTTT. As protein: CASRLPGGSPLHF.

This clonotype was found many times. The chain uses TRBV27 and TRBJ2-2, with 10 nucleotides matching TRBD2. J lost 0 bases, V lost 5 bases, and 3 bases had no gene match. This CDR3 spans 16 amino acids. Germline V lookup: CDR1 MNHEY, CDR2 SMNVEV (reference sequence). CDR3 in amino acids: CASSTSGATNTGELFF. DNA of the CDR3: TGTGCCAGCAGTACTAGCGGGGCGACGAACACCGGGGAGCTGTTTTTT.

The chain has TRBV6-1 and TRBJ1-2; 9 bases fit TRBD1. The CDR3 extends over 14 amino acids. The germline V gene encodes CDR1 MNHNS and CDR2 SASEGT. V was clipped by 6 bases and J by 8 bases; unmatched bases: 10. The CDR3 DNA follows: TGTGCCAGCAGGGACAGGGGAGCATCCATCGGCTACACCTTC. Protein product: CASRDRGASIGYTF.

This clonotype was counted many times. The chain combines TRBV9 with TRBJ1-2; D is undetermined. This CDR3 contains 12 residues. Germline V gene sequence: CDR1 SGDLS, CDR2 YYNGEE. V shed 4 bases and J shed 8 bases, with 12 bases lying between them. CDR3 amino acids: CASSPGPGGYTF. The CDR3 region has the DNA TGTGCCAGCAGCCCCGGACCGGGAGGCTACACCTTC.

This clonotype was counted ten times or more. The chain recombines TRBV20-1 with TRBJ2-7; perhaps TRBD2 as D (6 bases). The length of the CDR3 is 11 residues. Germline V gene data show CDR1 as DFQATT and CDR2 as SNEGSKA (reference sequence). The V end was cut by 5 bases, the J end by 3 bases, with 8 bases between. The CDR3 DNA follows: TGCAGTGCTGGGACTTTCTACGAGCAGTACTTC. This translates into CSAGTFYEQYF.

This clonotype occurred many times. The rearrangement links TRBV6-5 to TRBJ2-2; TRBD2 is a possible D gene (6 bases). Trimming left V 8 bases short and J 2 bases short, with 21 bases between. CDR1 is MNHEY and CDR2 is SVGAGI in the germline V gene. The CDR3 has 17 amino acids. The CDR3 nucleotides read TGTGCCAGCGCTGTTATTTGGGGACTTGTTAACACCGGGGAGCTGTTTTTT. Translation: CASAVIWGLVNTGELFF.

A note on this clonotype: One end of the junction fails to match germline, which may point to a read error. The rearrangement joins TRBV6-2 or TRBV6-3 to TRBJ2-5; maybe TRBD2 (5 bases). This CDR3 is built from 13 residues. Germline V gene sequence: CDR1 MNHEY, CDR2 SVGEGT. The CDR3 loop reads CASIYPGKETQYF. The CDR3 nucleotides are TGTGCCAGCATTTACCCGGGGAAAGAGACCCAGTACTTC.

CDR3 DNA: TGCAGTGGTTCCACAAGCACTGAAGCTTTCTTT. Residues: CSGSTSTEAFF. The chain combines TRBV20-1 with TRBJ1-1; D is uncertain. V shed 7 bases and J shed 4 bases, with 10 bases lying between them. This CDR3 comprises 11 residues. CDR1 and CDR2 from the germline V gene are DFQATT and SNEGSKA (reference sequence).

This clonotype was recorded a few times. The CDR3 bases are TGTGCCAGCAGCTTTTGGACAGCCATAAGACCCATTGAAGCTTTCTTT. This gives the protein CASSFWTAIRPIEAFF. This chain links TRBV11-2 with TRBJ1-1; TRBD1 is a possible D gene (6 bases). Germline V gene data show CDR1 as SGHAT and CDR2 as FQNNGV. This CDR3 is built from 16 residues. Trimming cost V 3 bases and J 7 bases, with 21 bases left between them.

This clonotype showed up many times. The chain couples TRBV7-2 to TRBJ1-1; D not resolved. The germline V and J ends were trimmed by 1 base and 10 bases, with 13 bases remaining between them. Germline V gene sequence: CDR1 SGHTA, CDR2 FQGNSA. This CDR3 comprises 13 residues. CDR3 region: CASSLGPESRAFF. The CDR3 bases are TGTGCCAGCAGCTTAGGGCCAGAGTCGAGAGCTTTCTTT. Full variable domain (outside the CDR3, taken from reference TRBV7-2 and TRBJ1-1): GAGVSQSPSNKVTEKGKDVELRCDPISGHTALYWYRQSLGQGLEFLIYFQGNSAPDKSGLPSDRFSAERTGGSVSTLTIQRTQQEDSAVYLCASSLGPESRAFFGQGTRLTVV.

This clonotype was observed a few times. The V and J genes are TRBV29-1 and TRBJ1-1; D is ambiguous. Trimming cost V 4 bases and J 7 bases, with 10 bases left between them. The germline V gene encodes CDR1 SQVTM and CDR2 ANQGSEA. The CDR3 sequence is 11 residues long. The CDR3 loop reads CSVVEGLEAFF. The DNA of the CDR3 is TGCAGCGTTGTAGAGGGCCTTGAAGCTTTCTTT.

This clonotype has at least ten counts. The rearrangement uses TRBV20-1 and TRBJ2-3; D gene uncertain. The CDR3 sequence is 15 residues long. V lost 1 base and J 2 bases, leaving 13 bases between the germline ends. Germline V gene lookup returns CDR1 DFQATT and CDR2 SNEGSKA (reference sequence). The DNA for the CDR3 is TGCAGTGCTAGAGTTACGAAAACGAACACAGATACGCAGTATTTT. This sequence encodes CSARVTKTNTDTQYF.

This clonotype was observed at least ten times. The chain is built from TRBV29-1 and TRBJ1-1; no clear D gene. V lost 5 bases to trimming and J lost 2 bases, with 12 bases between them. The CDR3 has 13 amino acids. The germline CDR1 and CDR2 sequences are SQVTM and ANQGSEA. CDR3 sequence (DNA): TGCAGCGTTTTATTGCATACAAACACTGAAGCTTTCTTT. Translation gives CSVLLHTNTEAFF.

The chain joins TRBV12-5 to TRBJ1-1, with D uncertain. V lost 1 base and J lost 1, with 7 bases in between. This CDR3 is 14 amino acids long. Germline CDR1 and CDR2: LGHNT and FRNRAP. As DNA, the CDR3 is TGTGCTAGTGGTTTGGGTCAGTGGAACACTGAAGCTTTCTTT. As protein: CASGLGQWNTEAFF. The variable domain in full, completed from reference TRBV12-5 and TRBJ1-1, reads DARVTQTPRHKVTEMGQEVTMRCQPILGHNTVFWYRQTMMQGLELLAYFRNRAPLDDSGMPKDRFSAEMPDATLATLKIQPSEPRDSAVYFCASGLGQWNTEAFFGQGTRLTVV.

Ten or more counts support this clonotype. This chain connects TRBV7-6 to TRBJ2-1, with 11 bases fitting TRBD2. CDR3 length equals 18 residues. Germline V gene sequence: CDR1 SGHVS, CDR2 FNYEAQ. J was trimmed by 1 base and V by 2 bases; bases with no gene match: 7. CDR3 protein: CASSLYGRTSGSYNEQFF. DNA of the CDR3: TGTGCCAGCAGCTTATATGGCCGGACTAGCGGGTCCTACAATGAGCAGTTCTTC.

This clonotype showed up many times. DNA for the CDR3: TGTGCCAGCAGTTTGGGGACCGCCGAAGCTTTCTTT. It specifies CASSLGTAEAFF. The V and J genes are TRBV12-3 or TRBV12-4 and TRBJ1-1, with D tentatively TRBD1 (5 bases). This CDR3 comprises 12 residues. Between the trimmed V and J ends, which lost 3 bases and 8 bases, there was a span of 10 bases.

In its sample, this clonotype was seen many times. For the CDR3, the DNA is TGCAGCGTTGCACAGGGACAAGAGACCCAGTACTTC. Amino acids: CSVAQGQETQYF. The chain recombines TRBV29-1 with TRBJ2-5; perhaps TRBD1 as D (6 bases). Trimming took 4 bases from V and 2 from J, leaving 8 bases between them. Germline CDR1 reads SQVTM; CDR2 reads ANQGSEA. The CDR3 sequence is 12 residues long.